The present entry profiles one TCR beta chain with its context. V shed 10 bases and J 7 bases; nucleotides not matched to a gene: 9. The CDR3 has 13 amino acids. Germline V gene data show CDR1 as ENHRY and CDR2 as SYGVKD. The sample comes from a study of blood T cell repertoires in COVID-19. Across the whole study: T cells, B-cell-depleted T cells, or PBMCs provided the cDNA or gDNA that served as material.

Clones were sequenced by immunoSEQ multiplex PCR, and TCRdb holds only the in-frame ones, with some missing. The profile shows about 160,000 clones, approximately 88% of them singletons. The rearrangement links TRBV10-3 to TRBJ1-4; 7 nucleotides line up with TRBD1. The sequence was obtained from a woman aged 80 or older with active or convalescent COVID-19. Source material: peripheral blood. CDR3 coding DNA: TGTGCCACACAACCGGGACAGAGTGAAAAACTGTTTTTT. Translating it yields CATQPGQSEKLFF.